This T cell receptor (beta chain) stems from a study of graft-versus-host responses after intestinal transplantation. Study summary: Transplants were multivisceral, liver-intestinal, or isolated intestinal. The whole recipient group had anti-thymocyte globulin induction followed by tacrolimus and steroids for roughly three years. General observations from the study: Within the allografts of patients who had graft-donor T cell macrochimerism, graft-versus-host to host-versus-graft clonal ratios were high.

Some clones are missing from TCRdb's copy, which holds only in-frame ones; the method was immunoSEQ multiplex PCR. The sample lists over 70,000 clones; 90% were seen once. Of note for this clone: Its antigen is not identified.

The CDR3 length is 19 residues. Germline V lookup: CDR1 SGHVS, CDR2 FQNEAQ. Losses at the gene ends were 0 bases for V and 2 bases for J; bases not matched to a gene: 11. This specimen consisted of unstimulated CD8+ T cells sorted from spleen or lymph node cells, obtained before transplant. V usage is TRBV7-8 and J usage is TRBJ2-3; 10 nucleotides line up with TRBD2. The clonotype originates from a human donor who was the organ donor for an intestinal transplant. The CDR3 reads CASSLALGSGGGPTDTQYF. The CDR3 region has the DNA TGTGCCAGCAGCTTAGCGTTAGGGAGCGGGGGGGGCCCCACAGATACGCAGTATTTT.